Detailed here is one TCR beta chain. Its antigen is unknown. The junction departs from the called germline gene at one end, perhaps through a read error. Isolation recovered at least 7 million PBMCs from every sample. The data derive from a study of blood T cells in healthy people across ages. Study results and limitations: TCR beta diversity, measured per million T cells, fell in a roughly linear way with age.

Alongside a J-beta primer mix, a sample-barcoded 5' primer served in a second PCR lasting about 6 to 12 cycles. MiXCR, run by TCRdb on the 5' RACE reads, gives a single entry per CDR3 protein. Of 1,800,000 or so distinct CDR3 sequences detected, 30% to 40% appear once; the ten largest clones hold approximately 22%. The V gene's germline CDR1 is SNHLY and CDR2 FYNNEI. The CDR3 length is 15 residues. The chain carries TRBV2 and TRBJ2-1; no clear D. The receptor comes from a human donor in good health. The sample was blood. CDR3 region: CASTLQPGSYNERFF. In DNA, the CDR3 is TGTGCCAGCACCCTACAACCAGGCTCCTACAATGAGCGGTTCTTC.